Sequencing of this T cell receptor (beta chain) was carried out in a study of T cell responses to AZD1222 COVID-19 vaccine. Study overall: Second-dose intervals near 4 or 12 weeks were combined.

Study-wide results and caveats: Seropositive AZD1222 recipients at baseline numbered only five or six. Once two AZD1222 doses were given, Spike-specific TCR breadth and depth went up.

Data came from immunoSEQ multiplex PCR; TCRdb stores just in-frame clones and leaves some out. The table shows about 87,000 clones, with almost 90% occurring only once. As regards this clone: Its target is unknown.

This CDR3 comprises 15 residues. V was shortened by 3 bases and J by 4 bases, with 16 bases between the two germline ends. Germline assignment: CDR1 SEHNR and CDR2 FQNEAQ (reference sequence). The sample was peripheral blood, taken on day 0 of AZD1222 vaccination. The origin of this receptor is an adult in good health. This chain connects TRBV7-9 to TRBJ2-7; possible D gene TRBD2, 6 bases. CDR3 residues: CASSLGTLGLYEQYF. CDR3 DNA sequence: TGTGCCAGCAGCTTGGGGACTTTGGGCCTTTACGAGCAGTACTTC.